The present T cell receptor (beta chain) was sequenced within a study of control samples from healthy donors and cancer patients (dated by TCRdb to 2018 to 2020). With regard to this clone: Its binding antigen is unknown. Per-nucleotide qualities are absent, and no much larger clonotype sits a single base away.

Trimming removed 2 bases from V and 0 bases from J; the gene matches leave 8 bases unexplained. CDR1 SGHVS and CDR2 FNYEAQ were looked up in the germline V gene. The CDR3 covers 18 residues, taking in both the cysteine and the phenylalanine. Here the CDR3 DNA is all that survives: 54 bases in frame from base 1. The receptor library was made with the immunoSEQ multiplex PCR assay. The source is immuneACCESS, and TCRdb retained only in-frame sequences with V and J called. Part of the clones is not carried over; for the studies checked, unresolved V genes explain less than half of this, and the remainder is unexplained. Here the sample has roughly 38,000 clones; 80% to 95% occur a single time. 3% to 4.5% of the sample lies in the top ten.

The sequence is built from TRBV7-6 and TRBJ1-3; 9 central bases correspond to TRBD1. The sample was blood. This TCR was recovered from a woman aged 50 to 60 in good health. DNA sequence: TGTGCCAGCAGCTTATCCCCGTGGACAGGGGACTCTGGAAACACCATATATTTT. The resulting protein is CASSLSPWTGDSGNTIYF.